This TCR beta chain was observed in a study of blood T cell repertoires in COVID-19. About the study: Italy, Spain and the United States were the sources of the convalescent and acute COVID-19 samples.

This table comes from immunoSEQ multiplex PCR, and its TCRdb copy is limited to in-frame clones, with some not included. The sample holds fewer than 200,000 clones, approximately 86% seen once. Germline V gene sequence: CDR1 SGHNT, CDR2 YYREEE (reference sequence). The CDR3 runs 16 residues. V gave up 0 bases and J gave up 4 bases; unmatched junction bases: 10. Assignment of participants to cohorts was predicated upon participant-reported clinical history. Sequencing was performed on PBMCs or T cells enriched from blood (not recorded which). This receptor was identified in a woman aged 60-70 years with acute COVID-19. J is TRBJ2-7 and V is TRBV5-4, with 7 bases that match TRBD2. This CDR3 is CASSLGLGGGEYEQYF. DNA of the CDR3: TGTGCCAGCAGCTTGGGGCTTGGGGGAGGGGAGTACGAGCAGTACTTC.